This entry lists 14 T cell receptor beta chains sequenced from one sample in a study of identical twins. TCRdb redid the calling of the 5' RACE reads with MiXCR, one entry per CDR3 protein. Of hundreds of thousands of distinct CDR3 sequences listed, 8.5% to 9.5% are singletons. The data were also submitted as part of a second study, on yellow fever vaccine responses in identical twins.

Sequencing input: PBMCs. The receptors were gathered from a woman between 18 and 29 years old in good health.

This clonotype has a count of ten or more. This chain links TRBV7-2 with TRBJ1-1; D gene uncertain. Germline CDR1 is SGHTA and CDR2 is FQGNSA. There are 17 residues in the CDR3. Between the trimmed V and J ends, which lost 2 bases and 0 bases, there was a span of 16 bases. This CDR3 is CASSLTFAGRVNTEAFF. As DNA, the CDR3 is TGTGCCAGCAGCTTAACATTCGCTGGACGGGTGAACACTGAAGCTTTCTTT.

The gene calls are TRBV7-9 and TRBJ1-1; D not certain. CDR3 size: 12 residues. The germline V gene has CDR1 SEHNR and CDR2 FQNEAQ (reference sequence). V gave up 1 base and J gave up 10 bases, with 10 bases separating them. DNA for the CDR3: TGTGCCAGCAGCTTAGAAGGGTGGGGAGCTTTCTTT. It specifies CASSLEGWGAFF.

This clonotype occurred a few times. The V call is TRBV7-3, the J call TRBJ2-1; D gene uncertain. Between the trimmed V and J ends, which lost 5 bases and 4 bases, there was a span of 9 bases. The CDR3 consists of 13 residues. Germline lookup yields CDR1 SGHTA and CDR2 FQGTGA. CDR3 region: CASSPYQYNEQFF. The CDR3 coding sequence is TGTGCCAGCAGCCCCTACCAGTACAATGAGCAGTTCTTC.

The genes are TRBV28 and TRBJ1-5, with 7 bases lining up with TRBD1. Germline V gene data show CDR1 as MDHEN and CDR2 as SYDVKM. The CDR3 runs 13 residues. Losses at the gene ends were 6 bases for V and 5 bases for J; bases not matched to a gene: 4. The CDR3 loop reads CASRHQGDQPQHF. Written as DNA, the CDR3 is TGTGCCAGCAGGCACCAGGGGGATCAGCCCCAGCATTTT.

This clonotype was seen ten or more times. The chain is built from TRBV5-1 and TRBJ2-3, with D perhaps assigned TRBD1 or TRBD2 (5 bases each). Germline V lookup: CDR1 SGHRS, CDR2 YFSETQ. Trimming stripped 3 bases from V and 5 bases from J, with 19 bases between. This CDR3 region has 16 residues. Written as DNA, the CDR3 is TGCGCCAGCAGCTCCGGGACCACATCCGTTCAAGATACGCAGTATTTT. Amino acids: CASSSGTTSVQDTQYF.

V and J are TRBV6-5 and TRBJ2-1, with D perhaps matching TRBD2 (7 bases). This CDR3 region has 12 residues. V was clipped by 6 bases and J by 14 bases, with 17 bases between them. The germline gives CDR1 MNHEY, CDR2 SVGAGI. This chain's CDR3 is CASSPGGPVKFF. Written as DNA, the CDR3 is TGTGCCAGCAGCCCCGGGGGGCCTGTTAAGTTCTTC.

This clonotype has just a few counts. The genes are TRBV7-2 and TRBJ2-2; D is tentatively TRBD1 or TRBD2 (6 bases each). Germline CDR1 reads SGHTA; CDR2 reads FQGNSA. The CDR3 contains 16 residues. Trimming shortened V by 1 base and J by 3 bases, and 12 bases separated the two germline ends. The CDR3 DNA reads TGTGCCAGCAGCTTAGTTTGGGGGGCTGACACCGGGGAGCTGTTTTTT. Protein: CASSLVWGADTGELFF.

Many counts were recorded for this clonotype. J is TRBJ2-3 and V is TRBV3-1; D possibly matches TRBD1 or TRBD2 (7 bases each). The CDR3 is made up of 17 amino acids. The ends were cut back, 5 bases at V and 6 bases at J, with 24 bases in the middle. Germline V gene sequence: CDR1 LGHDT, CDR2 YNNKEL (reference sequence). CDR3 protein: CASSSWTGMGGQDTQYF. DNA of the CDR3: TGTGCCAGCAGCTCTTGGACAGGCATGGGGGGGCAGGATACGCAGTATTTT.

This clonotype was seen a few times. The chain is built from TRBV27 and TRBJ2-7; D tentatively fits TRBD1 or TRBD2 (7 bases each). This CDR3 spans 14 amino acids. V dropped 3 bases and J dropped 4 bases, with 13 bases sitting between them. CDR1 is MNHEY, CDR2 SMNVEV, per germline (reference sequence). The CDR3 protein is CASSFAGGGYEQYF. The CDR3 nucleotides are TGTGCCAGCAGTTTCGCAGGGGGGGGATACGAGCAGTACTTC.

J is TRBJ2-1 and V is TRBV12-5; possibly TRBD1 or TRBD2 for D (5 bases each). The CDR3 runs to 16 residues. Germline V gene lookup returns CDR1 LGHNT and CDR2 FRNRAP. V gave up 1 base and J gave up 2 bases, with 12 bases separating them. This CDR3 reads CASGLGDGDPYNEQFF. The CDR3 coding sequence is TGTGCTAGTGGTTTGGGGGACGGCGATCCCTACAATGAGCAGTTCTTC.

This clonotype was counted a few times. This chain uses TRBV20-1 with TRBJ2-7; D perhaps matches TRBD1 (6 bases). Trimming shortened V by 0 bases and J by 1 base, and 16 bases separated the two germline ends. Germline CDR1 reads DFQATT; CDR2 reads SNEGSKA (reference sequence). This CDR3 is built from 16 residues. CDR3 sequence reads: CSARDRRTAISYEQYF. The CDR3 nucleotides are TGCAGTGCTAGAGATCGTCGGACAGCTATATCCTACGAGCAGTACTTC.

Ten or more counts support this clonotype. This chain links TRBV7-2 with TRBJ2-1; 9 positions agree with TRBD2. Trimming removed 4 bases from V and 7 bases from J; junction bases left unmatched: 5. This CDR3 has 14 residues. The V gene's germline CDR1 is SGHTA and CDR2 FQGNSA. The CDR3 DNA follows: TGTGCCAGCAGCTCCCTAACTAGCGGGAATGAGCAGTTCTTC. This translates into CASSSLTSGNEQFF.

This clonotype was found a few times. V gene TRBV9 combines with J gene TRBJ2-7; 7 bases line up with TRBD2. Trimming cost V 6 bases and J 7 bases; bases outside gene matches: 13. There are 14 residues in the CDR3. CDR1 and CDR2 from the germline V gene are SGDLS and YYNGEE. The CDR3 DNA reads as TGTGCCAGCAACAGCCTAGCGGCTCAGGGTGAGCAGTACTTC. Encoded protein: CASNSLAAQGEQYF.

The V call is TRBV5-1, the J call TRBJ2-6; 7 bases are a match to TRBD2. Germline-derived CDR1 and CDR2 are SGHRS and YFSETQ. The V segment lost 4 bases and the J segment 2 bases; nucleotides outside the gene matches: 6. The CDR3 is made up of 16 amino acids. CDR3 bases: TGCGCCAGCAGCGGGGGGGGGAGAGCTGGGGCCAACGTCCTGACTTTC. Amino acids: CASSGGGRAGANVLTF.